Listed below are T cell receptor beta chains from one sample, sequenced in a study of shared clonotypes between healthy human individuals. TCRdb keeps only in-frame clones here, not all; method: immunoSEQ multiplex PCR. The sample lists more than 2 million clones, roughly 95% occurring once. The sequenced sample consisted of naive CD8+ T cells from PBMCs. These receptors all stem from a man aged 18 to 29 in good health. Some clones in this sample may be carry-over from other donors' samples. CDR3s include the opening cysteine and the closing phenylalanine or tryptophan. Each record gives: V gene, J gene, D gene, clone size, CDR3 protein, CDR3 DNA. A D gene is named only where the DNA matches it firmly. The listing skips clone size in some rows; elsewhere it reads once, few, many or a size class.

V: TRBV19; J: TRBJ1-5; D: TRBD1; size: .; CDR3: CASSLQGASNQPQHF; DNA: TGTGCCAGTAGCCTACAGGGGGCCAGCAATCAGCCCCAGCATTTT
V: TRBV9; J: TRBJ2-5; D: TRBD1; size: .; CDR3: CASSVGTAQETQYF; DNA: TGTGCCAGCAGCGTTGGGACAGCGCAAGAGACCCAGTACTTC
V: TRBV4-1; J: TRBJ2-7; D: .; size: .; CDR3: CASSQDTAYEQYF; DNA: TGCGCCAGCAGCCAAGATACGGCCTACGAGCAGTACTTC
V: TRBV6-1; J: TRBJ1-4; D: .; size: .; CDR3: CASSGLQFTATNEKLFF; DNA: TGTGCCAGCAGTGGACTCCAATTCACTGCAACTAATGAAAAACTGTTTTTT
V: TRBV7-9; J: TRBJ2-1; D: .; size: .; CDR3: CASSNWGHSYNEQFF; DNA: TGTGCCAGCAGCAATTGGGGTCACAGCTACAATGAGCAGTTCTTC
V: TRBV19; J: TRBJ1-1; D: .; size: .; CDR3: CAATPGSTNTEAFF; DNA: TGTGCCGCAACCCCCGGATCGACAAACACTGAAGCTTTCTTT
V: TRBV7-9; J: TRBJ1-6; D: .; size: .; CDR3: CASSLRPPLHF; DNA: TGTGCCAGCAGCTTACGACCACCCCTCCACTTT
V: TRBV6-5; J: TRBJ2-7; D: TRBD1; size: .; CDR3: CASHDRQGEGEQYF; DNA: TGTGCCAGCCACGATAGACAGGGAGAGGGCGAGCAGTACTTC
V: TRBV19; J: TRBJ1-2; D: .; size: .; CDR3: CASSELRGWYGYTF; DNA: TGTGCCAGTAGTGAGCTGAGGGGATGGTATGGCTACACCTTC
V: TRBV27; J: TRBJ2-5; D: .; size: .; CDR3: CASSPGGYPQETQYF; DNA: TGTGCCAGCAGTCCAGGCGGATACCCGCAAGAGACCCAGTACTTC
V: TRBV9; J: TRBJ2-5; D: .; size: .; CDR3: CASSVGLATYQETQYF; DNA: TGTGCCAGCAGCGTAGGGTTAGCCACATACCAAGAGACCCAGTACTTC
V: TRBV15; J: TRBJ2-7; D: TRBD2; size: .; CDR3: CATSLTTSGSSYEQYF; DNA: TGTGCCACCAGCCTGACCACTAGCGGGAGCTCCTACGAGCAGTACTTC
V: TRBV10-3; J: TRBJ1-5; D: TRBD1; size: once; CDR3: CAISAAQQGPNQPQHF; DNA: TGTGCCATCAGTGCCGCGCAACAGGGGCCGAATCAGCCCCAGCATTTT
V: TRBV6-6; J: TRBJ2-1; D: TRBD1; size: .; CDR3: CASSYAVGTANNEQFF; DNA: TGTGCCAGCAGTTACGCCGTAGGGACAGCTAACAATGAGCAGTTCTTC
V: TRBV5-6; J: TRBJ2-7; D: .; size: once; CDR3: CASSLGVGYEQYF; DNA: TGTGCCAGCAGCTTGGGGGTCGGCTACGAGCAGTACTTC
V: TRBV7-9; J: TRBJ1-2; D: .; size: .; CDR3: CASSDPRRGPNYGYTF; DNA: TGTGCCAGCAGCGACCCACGACGGGGCCCTAACTATGGCTACACCTTC
V: TRBV27; J: TRBJ2-1; D: .; size: .; CDR3: CASSLSQVREQFF; DNA: TGTGCCAGCAGTTTATCGCAGGTCCGGGAGCAGTTCTTC
V: TRBV2; J: TRBJ2-3; D: .; size: .; CDR3: CASTQGTDTQYF; DNA: TGTGCCAGCACTCAGGGCACAGATACGCAGTATTTT
V: TRBV27; J: TRBJ2-7; D: TRBD1; size: .; CDR3: CASSLRQGATYEQYF; DNA: TGTGCCAGCAGTCTTCGACAGGGGGCGACCTACGAGCAGTACTTC
V: TRBV9; J: TRBJ2-1; D: .; size: .; CDR3: CASSVRPPGEPNGYNEQFF; DNA: TGTGCCAGCAGCGTACGACCCCCCGGAGAACCCAACGGGTACAATGAGCAGTTCTTC
V: TRBV7-8; J: TRBJ1-5; D: .; size: few; CDR3: CASSLDSNQPQHF; DNA: TGTGCCAGCAGCTTAGATAGCAATCAGCCCCAGCATTTT
V: TRBV7-9; J: TRBJ2-3; D: .; size: .; CDR3: CASSLGGLTDTQYF; DNA: TGTGCCAGCAGCCTTGGTGGACTCACAGATACGCAGTATTTT
V: TRBV28; J: TRBJ1-2; D: .; size: .; CDR3: CASRRGGENLKGYTF; DNA: TGTGCCAGCAGGCGAGGGGGTGAAAATCTGAAAGGCTACACCTTC
V: TRBV5-6; J: TRBJ2-1; D: .; size: .; CDR3: CASSLEPGSEAYNEQFF; DNA: TGTGCCAGCAGCTTGGAGCCAGGTAGCGAGGCCTACAATGAGCAGTTCTTC
V: TRBV7-9; J: TRBJ2-1; D: .; size: .; CDR3: CASSYMGEQFF; DNA: TGTGCCAGCAGCTACATGGGGGAGCAGTTCTTC
V: TRBV6-1; J: TRBJ1-4; D: .; size: .; CDR3: CASSDGFGLPKLFF; DNA: TGTGCCAGCAGTGATGGGTTCGGCCTTCCCAAACTGTTTTTT
V: TRBV27; J: TRBJ1-4; D: TRBD1; size: .; CDR3: CASGQGPELFF; DNA: TGTGCCAGCGGACAGGGTCCAGAACTGTTTTTT
V: TRBV27; J: TRBJ2-7; D: .; size: .; CDR3: CASSFRALSYEQYF; DNA: TGTGCCAGCAGTTTTCGGGCCCTATCCTACGAGCAGTACTTC
V: TRBV12-5; J: TRBJ2-1; D: .; size: .; CDR3: CASGLSTYNEQFF; DNA: TGTGCTAGTGGTTTGAGCACCTACAATGAGCAGTTCTTC
V: TRBV6-1; J: TRBJ2-3; D: TRBD2; size: .; CDR3: CASSISGRGTDTQYF; DNA: TGTGCCAGCAGTATTAGCGGGAGGGGCACAGATACGCAGTATTTT
V: TRBV7-3; J: TRBJ1-2; D: .; size: .; CDR3: CASSSSASLPTASNYGYTF; DNA: TGTGCCAGCAGCTCATCAGCCTCTCTTCCGACAGCATCTAACTATGGCTACACCTTC